This passage covers 16 T cell receptor beta chains from one sample sequenced in a study of monozygotic twins with inflammatory bowel disease. With the 5' RACE reads reprocessed, TCRdb shows one record per CDR3 protein and no DNA. The specimen's table records 350,000 to 400,000 distinct CDR3 sequences. Sequences were obtained from blood. The receptor set was obtained from a human donor with ulcerative colitis or Crohn's disease, or a healthy co-twin of an affected twin (not recorded which).

The chain combines TRBV9 with TRBJ1-6; the TCRdb call, TRBD1, lacks DNA for checking. In germline, CDR1 is SGDLS, CDR2 YYNGEE. The CDR3 loop spans 17 amino acids. CDR3 residues: CASSVGGAAVYNSPLHF. Looking up the rest from reference TRBV9 and TRBJ1-6 gives the full variable domain: DSGVTQTPKHLITATGQRVTLRCSPRSGDLSVYWYQQSLDQGLQFLIQYYNGEERAKGNILERFSAQQFPDLHSELNLSSLELGDSALYFCASSVGGAAVYNSPLHFGNGTRLTVT.

The V call is TRBV7-2, the J call TRBJ2-1; TCRdb proposes TRBD1, but this gene call is untestable without DNA. CDR1 and CDR2 from the germline V gene are SGHTA and FQGNSA. CDR3 length: 15 amino acids. The CDR3 spells CASSRRGSSYNEQFF.

The chain recombines TRBV6-5 with TRBJ1-1; TCRdb selects TRBD1, and the lack of DNA leaves this call unchecked. The CDR3 runs 14 residues. CDR1 is MNHEY and CDR2 is SVGAGI in the germline V gene. CDR3 region: CASSSFSGFTEAFF.

The chain carries TRBV6-5 and TRBJ1-1. Germline V lookup: CDR1 MNHEY, CDR2 SVGAGI. This CDR3 spans 16 amino acids. CDR3 in amino acids: CASSYSKRYREGEAFF.

This chain joins TRBV7-2 and TRBJ2-7; without DNA, the TCRdb call of TRBD1 cannot be checked. Germline assignment: CDR1 SGHTA and CDR2 FQGNSA. This CDR3 comprises 14 residues. The CDR3 reads CASSPGQEFYEQYF.

The gene calls are TRBV29-1 and TRBJ1-5; TCRdb picks TRBD1, but there is no DNA to check that call. Germline V gene sequence: CDR1 SQVTM, CDR2 ANQGSEA. This CDR3 is 17 amino acids long. The CDR3 sequence: CSVESGRDPGRNQPQHF.

The chain carries TRBV12-3 or TRBV12-4 and TRBJ2-2; without DNA, the TCRdb call of TRBD1 cannot be checked. CDR3 length: 16 residues. This chain's CDR3 is CASSLAPRQWGGELFF.

This chain connects TRBV5-6 to TRBJ2-1; TCRdb indicates TRBD1, and absent DNA this call remains unverified. The CDR3 has 15 amino acids. CDR1 and CDR2 from the germline V gene are SGHDT and YYEEEE. The CDR3 loop reads CASSFGASLDNEQFF.

This rearrangement joins TRBV18 to TRBJ1-5. Germline V lookup: CDR1 KGHSH, CDR2 LQKENI. There are 13 residues in the CDR3. This chain's CDR3 is CASSPGGQRPQHF.

The chain employs TRBV24-1 and TRBJ1-1. Germline values: CDR1 KGHDR, CDR2 SFDVKD. This CDR3 is 14 amino acids long. The CDR3 loop reads CATPGVALNTEAFF.

The J gene is TRBJ2-7, the V gene TRBV19; TCRdb picks TRBD1, but there is no DNA to check that call. This CDR3 is 14 amino acids long. The germline CDR1 and CDR2 sequences are LNHDA and SQIVND (reference sequence). CDR3 sequence reads: CASSSTGESYEQYF.

V and J are TRBV7-2 and TRBJ1-1. Germline V gene data show CDR1 as SGHTA and CDR2 as FQGNSA. The CDR3 totals 13 residues. CDR3 loop: CASSLETYTEAFF.

V and J are TRBV12-3 or TRBV12-4 and TRBJ1-3; TCRdb calls TRBD1, which cannot be checked without DNA. CDR3 size: 15 residues. The CDR3 is CASSSSTGVGNTIYF.

The chain joins TRBV4-1 to TRBJ2-5; TCRdb reports TRBD2, a call that lacks DNA to check it against. CDR1 and CDR2 (germline): MGHRA, YSYEKL. CDR3 size: 21 residues. The CDR3 loop is CASSQEGGPGLAGGPQETQYF.

The gene calls are TRBV7-6 and TRBJ2-2; TCRdb proposes TRBD1, but this gene call is untestable without DNA. CDR3 length equals 16 residues. The V gene's germline CDR1 is SGHVS and CDR2 FNYEAQ. The CDR3 sequence: CASSLQMGQNTGELFF.

The chain carries TRBV5-1 and TRBJ1-1. CDR3 length: 14 amino acids. In germline, CDR1 is SGHRS, CDR2 YFSETQ. The CDR3 region is CASSLVGSATEAFF.